The 21 T cell receptor beta chains reported below all come from one sample, sequenced in a study of blood T cell repertoires in COVID-19. Data came from immunoSEQ multiplex PCR; TCRdb stores just in-frame clones and leaves some out. The sample includes about 130,000 clones, 70% to 75% seen only once; the top ten take around 6%. The specimen sequenced was peripheral blood. The receptors come from a man aged 80 or over with COVID-19, enrolled during active disease.

This clone appeared once. V gene TRBV10-2 combines with J gene TRBJ2-3, with 7 bases identical to TRBD2. Per the germline V gene, CDR1 is WSHSY and CDR2 is SAAADI. J gave up 3 bases and V 6 bases, and 15 bases lay outside the gene matches. The CDR3 is 17 amino acids. DNA of the CDR3: TGCGCCAGCAGAGCTCACTCCGGTGGACTAGGGACAGATACGCAGTATTTT. It translates to CASRAHSGGLGTDTQYF.

CDR3 sequence: CASSSHGLAGGPPYNEQFF. In DNA form, the CDR3 reads TGTGCCAGCAGCTCCCACGGACTAGCGGGAGGGCCCCCCTACAATGAGCAGTTCTTC. The V gene is TRBV7-9, the J gene TRBJ2-1, with TRBD2 identical over 15 bases. CDR3 length: 19 residues. V shed 4 bases, J shed 2 bases, and the junction held 9 bases outside the gene matches. The germline gives CDR1 SEHNR, CDR2 FQNEAQ (reference sequence).

Only a few counts were recorded for this clone. CDR3 sequence (DNA): TGCGCCAGCAGCCAGTGGACAGGGGGCAATCAGCCCCAGCATTTT. This encodes CASSQWTGGNQPQHF. V and J are TRBV5-1 and TRBJ1-5; 9 nucleotides line up with TRBD1. CDR3 size: 15 residues. The V gene's germline CDR1 is SGHRS and CDR2 YFSETQ. After removal of 4 bases from V and 2 bases from J, the junction contained 4 bases not matched to a gene.

The J gene is TRBJ1-2, the V gene TRBV7-8; 10 nucleotides align to TRBD1. The J segment lost 8 bases and the V segment lost 3 bases, leaving 3 bases of the junction unmatched. This CDR3 region has 13 residues. Per germline, CDR1 SGHVS and CDR2 FQNEAQ. CDR3 sequence: CASSFGTGEGYTF. CDR3 bases: TGTGCCAGCAGCTTTGGGACAGGGGAAGGCTACACCTTC.

The chain combines TRBV7-2 with TRBJ1-2; 11 bases line up with TRBD1. This CDR3 region has 17 residues. V trimming: 5 bases; J trimming: 7 bases; junction bases outside the gene matches: 15. CDR1 is SGHTA and CDR2 is FQGNSA in the germline V gene. This chain's CDR3 is CASSPAVEDRGLFGYTF. CDR3 nucleotides: TGTGCCAGCAGCCCCGCTGTGGAGGACAGGGGGCTCTTTGGCTACACCTTC. Based on the CDR3 plus reference TRBV7-2 and TRBJ1-2, the full variable domain is GAGVSQSPSNKVTEKGKDVELRCDPISGHTALYWYRQSLGQGLEFLIYFQGNSAPDKSGLPSDRFSAERTGGSVSTLTIQRTQQEDSAVYLCASSPAVEDRGLFGYTFGSGTRLTVV.

V is TRBV9 and J is TRBJ1-1; D call uncertain. V lost 0 bases and J lost 1, with 7 bases in between. This CDR3 region has 14 residues. Germline V gives CDR1 SGDLS, CDR2 YYNGEE. The CDR3 nucleotides read TGTGCCAGCAGCGTAGGTCGGGAGAACACTGAAGCTTTCTTT. Translating it yields CASSVGRENTEAFF.

Comments on this clone: One end of the junction fails to match germline, which may point to a read error. The chain carries TRBV7-7 and TRBJ2-7; TRBD1 matches 8 bases. CDR1 is SSHAT, CDR2 FNYEAQ, per germline (reference sequence). This CDR3 contains 13 residues. The CDR3 DNA sequence: TGTGCTAGCAGCAGAGACAGGGGTGAAGAGCAGTACTTC. Translated: CASSRDRGEEQYF. Looking up the rest from reference TRBV7-7 and TRBJ2-7 gives the full variable domain: GAGVSQSPRYKVTKRGQDVTLRCDPISSHATLYWYQQALGQGPEFLTYFNYEAQPDKSGLPSDRFSAERPEGSISTLTIQRTEQRDSAMYRCASSRDRGEEQYFGPGTRLTVT.

V and J are TRBV28 and TRBJ1-4; D not resolved. This CDR3 is built from 13 residues. CDR1 MDHEN and CDR2 SYDVKM come from the germline V gene. V shed 6 bases and J shed 8 bases, with 13 bases lying between them. DNA of the CDR3: TGTGCCAGCAGGAACGAGCATAGCGAAAAACTGTTTTTT. Translation gives CASRNEHSEKLFF.

The CDR3 coding sequence is TGCAGCGTTGAAGATCAGACTAGATCTCTCGAGCAGTACTTC. This codes for CSVEDQTRSLEQYF. The V and J genes are TRBV29-1 and TRBJ2-7; maybe TRBD2 (6 bases). Germline lookup yields CDR1 SQVTM and CDR2 ANQGSEA. This CDR3 has 14 residues. Between the trimmed V and J ends, which lost 0 bases and 6 bases, there was a span of 15 bases.

The chain employs TRBV9 and TRBJ1-6; 7 positions agree with TRBD1. V gave up 0 bases and J gave up 7 bases; unmatched junction bases: 13. CDR3 length: 18 residues. Looked up from germline, CDR1 is SGDLS and CDR2 is YYNGEE. The CDR3 protein is CASSVVRDRVLWNSPLHF. CDR3 DNA: TGTGCCAGCAGCGTAGTACGGGACAGAGTTCTTTGGAATTCACCCCTCCACTTT.

This chain uses TRBV6-5 with TRBJ2-7; tentative D call: TRBD2 (7 bases). This CDR3 spans 14 amino acids. The germline gives CDR1 MNHEY, CDR2 SVGAGI. The V end was cut by 5 bases, the J end by 6 bases, with 17 bases between. CDR3 nucleotides: TGTGCCAGCAGTAGGTCGGGGGGCTTCGGCGAGCAGTACTTC. This sequence encodes CASSRSGGFGEQYF.

The chain recombines TRBV15 with TRBJ2-2; 8 bases match TRBD2. V was clipped by 1 base and J by 2 bases; unmatched bases: 12. Germline V CDR1 and CDR2: LNHNV, YYDKDF (reference sequence). The length of the CDR3 is 19 residues. The CDR3 here is CATSRARYGAGVNTGELFF. The CDR3 DNA is TGTGCCACCAGCAGAGCTCGGTATGGAGCGGGAGTAAACACCGGGGAGCTGTTTTTT. Variable domain in full (rest from reference TRBV15 and TRBJ2-2): DAMVIQNPRYQVTQFGKPVTLSCSQTLNHNVMYWYQQKSSQAPKLLFHYYDKDFNNEADTPDNFQSRRPNTSFCFLDIRSPGLGDTAMYLCATSRARYGAGVNTGELFFGEGSRLTVL.

J is TRBJ1-6 and V is TRBV28; D remains unclear. V gave up 8 bases and J gave up 0 bases, with 14 bases separating them. Germline values: CDR1 MDHEN, CDR2 SYDVKM. This CDR3 is 16 amino acids long. CDR3 nucleotide sequence: TGTGCCAGCCGGCGGGAGACGAGCTCCTATAATTCACCCCTCCACTTT. Translating it yields CASRRETSSYNSPLHF. The variable domain in full, with the rest retrieved from reference TRBV28 and TRBJ1-6, is DVKVTQSSRYLVKRTGEKVFLECVQDMDHENMFWYRQDPGLGLRLIYFSYDVKMKEKGDIPEGYSVSREKKERFSLILESASTNQTSMYLCASRRETSSYNSPLHFGNGTRLTVT.

This chain joins TRBV12-3 or TRBV12-4 and TRBJ2-1, with unresolved D. Trimming removed 5 bases from V and 10 bases from J, with 12 bases in between. CDR3 length: 12 amino acids. CDR3 in amino acids: CASSNPGGEQFF. Here the CDR3 DNA reads TGTGCCAGCAGTAACCCGGGTGGCGAGCAGTTCTTC.

This rearrangement joins TRBV4-1 to TRBJ1-2; possible D gene TRBD1, 5 bases. Germline V gives CDR1 MGHRA, CDR2 YSYEKL. The length of the CDR3 is 15 residues. V lost 1 base to trimming and J lost 5 bases, with 14 bases between them. This CDR3 reads CASSQGGSGEYGYTF. The DNA of the CDR3 is TGCGCCAGCAGCCAAGGCGGGTCGGGGGAATATGGCTACACCTTC.

This rearrangement joins TRBV7-2 to TRBJ1-2; D remains ambiguous. This CDR3 is built from 14 residues. CDR1 is SGHTA and CDR2 is FQGNSA in the germline V gene. The V end lost 0 bases, the J end lost 9 bases, and 14 bases lay between the germline ends. For the CDR3, the DNA is TGTGCCAGCAGCTTAGCTAGGCAAACTAGGAGCTACACCTTC. Translated, it gives CASSLARQTRSYTF.

This clone was counted a few times. The chain is built from TRBV5-1 and TRBJ1-1, with D maybe TRBD1 (6 bases). Trimming pared 4 bases from V and 3 bases from J, leaving 19 bases between. This CDR3 spans 16 amino acids. Germline assignment: CDR1 SGHRS and CDR2 YFSETQ. The CDR3 sequence: CASSLARGADDTEAFF. CDR3 coding DNA: TGCGCCAGCAGCCTCGCTCGGGGGGCGGATGACACTGAAGCTTTCTTT.

The chain combines TRBV11-2 with TRBJ2-5; D remains unclear. The CDR3 length is 14 residues. V shed 4 bases and J shed 5 bases, with 14 bases lying between them. Per germline, CDR1 SGHAT and CDR2 FQNNGV. CDR3 in amino acids: CASSSRPSGETQYF. CDR3 nucleotide sequence: TGTGCCAGCAGCTCCCGACCGTCGGGTGAGACCCAGTACTTC.

The chain recombines TRBV5-1 with TRBJ2-7, with 14 bases lining up with TRBD2. This CDR3 contains 15 residues. CDR1 is SGHRS and CDR2 is YFSETQ in the germline V gene. After removal of 4 bases from V and 5 bases from J, the junction contained 5 bases not matched to a gene. The CDR3 protein is CASSGTSGSFNEQYF. CDR3 DNA sequence: TGCGCCAGCAGCGGGACTAGCGGGAGTTTCAACGAGCAGTACTTC.

This sequence joins TRBV7-2 and TRBJ2-7; a weak D match, TRBD2 (6 bases). Germline values: CDR1 SGHTA, CDR2 FQGNSA. The V end was cut by 1 base, the J end by 5 bases, with 15 bases between. The length of the CDR3 is 15 residues. The CDR3: CASSLVPGGADEQYF. CDR3 bases: TGTGCCAGCAGCTTAGTTCCAGGCGGGGCTGACGAGCAGTACTTC.

The gene calls are TRBV13 and TRBJ2-3; maybe TRBD2 (6 bases). V was shortened by 3 bases and J by 0 bases, with 16 bases between the two germline ends. This CDR3 contains 17 residues. The germline gives CDR1 PRHDT, CDR2 FYEKMQ (reference sequence). CDR3 nucleotides: TGTGCCAGCAGCTTGAGGTTGGCGGGAACGAGCACAGATACGCAGTATTTT. This codes for CASSLRLAGTSTDTQYF.